A selection of T cell receptor beta chains follows, all from one sample in a study of blood T cells in healthy people across ages. TCRdb reanalysed the 5' RACE reads using MiXCR and keeps one entry per CDR3 protein. The data contain about 2 million distinct CDR3 sequences, 49% of them singletons. Material for sequencing was blood. The receptor source for this set is a woman aged 40 to 55 in good health. The CDR3 runs from the conserved cysteine through the conserved F or W. Fields, in order: J gene, clone size, V gene, D gene, CDR3 DNA, CDR3 protein. A D gene is named only where the DNA matches it firmly. Size tells how often a clone was seen (once, few, many) or the class of an expanded clone, and some rows leave it out.

J gene: TRBJ2-7
clone size: -
V gene: TRBV20-1
D gene: TRBD1
CDR3 DNA: TGCAGTGCTCCGGACAGGCGCAACTCCTACGAGCAGTACTTC
CDR3 protein: CSAPDRRNSYEQYF

J gene: TRBJ2-1
clone size: few
V gene: TRBV5-1
D gene: TRBD1
CDR3 DNA: TGCGCCAGCAGCTTGGTAGGGGGCCGAGTGGTAAATGAGCAGTTCTTC
CDR3 protein: CASSLVGGRVVNEQFF

J gene: TRBJ2-7
clone size: -
V gene: TRBV7-2
D gene: TRBD1
CDR3 DNA: TGTGCCAGCAGCTTGGACAGGCCCAGCTCCTACGGGCAGTACTTC
CDR3 protein: CASSLDRPSSYGQYF

J gene: TRBJ2-3
clone size: -
V gene: TRBV6-1
D gene: TRBD1
CDR3 DNA: TGTGCCAGCAGTGATCCTTCCGGGACAGCCGGGATCACAGATACGCAGTATTTT
CDR3 protein: CASSDPSGTAGITDTQYF

J gene: TRBJ2-4
clone size: -
V gene: TRBV15
D gene: -
CDR3 DNA: TGTGCCACCAGCAGAGATGGACGGAGAGCCAAAAACATTCAGTACTTC
CDR3 protein: CATSRDGRRAKNIQYF

J gene: TRBJ2-3
clone size: -
V gene: TRBV18
D gene: TRBD2
CDR3 DNA: TGTGCCAGTCAGAGCGGGGGGCCAGATACGCAGTATTTT
CDR3 protein: CASQSGGPDTQYF

J gene: TRBJ2-3
clone size: -
V gene: TRBV9
D gene: TRBD2
CDR3 DNA: TGTGCCAGCAGCGAGAGCGGGGGCTCCGATACGCAGTATTTT
CDR3 protein: CASSESGGSDTQYF

J gene: TRBJ2-3
clone size: -
V gene: TRBV4-3
D gene: -
CDR3 DNA: TGCGCCAGCAGCCAAGAAGGCAGGGGGGCCGCAGATACGCAGTATTTT
CDR3 protein: CASSQEGRGAADTQYF

J gene: TRBJ1-1
clone size: once
V gene: TRBV18
D gene: -
CDR3 DNA: TGTGCCAGCTCGGCCAGTATCAGCTTGACTGAAGCTTTCTTT
CDR3 protein: CASSASISLTEAFF

J gene: TRBJ2-5
clone size: few
V gene: TRBV28
D gene: TRBD1
CDR3 DNA: TGTGCCAGCAGTTTGGGGACAGTTGAAGAGACCCAGTACTTC
CDR3 protein: CASSLGTVEETQYF

J gene: TRBJ1-1
clone size: -
V gene: TRBV29-1
D gene: -
CDR3 DNA: TGCAGCGTTGAAATTCCCATCTGGCCTGGGCCCTCCGCTTTCTTT
CDR3 protein: CSVEIPIWPGPSAFF

J gene: TRBJ2-4
clone size: -
V gene: TRBV7-2
D gene: TRBD2
CDR3 DNA: TGTGCCAGCAGCCCTGAAAGCGGGGGAGCCAAAAACATTCAGTACTTC
CDR3 protein: CASSPESGGAKNIQYF

J gene: TRBJ2-3
clone size: many
V gene: TRBV29-1
D gene: TRBD2
CDR3 DNA: TGCAGCGTTGGACTAGCGGGGGCCCCAGATACGCAGTATTTT
CDR3 protein: CSVGLAGAPDTQYF

J gene: TRBJ1-2
clone size: -
V gene: TRBV20-1
D gene: TRBD1
CDR3 DNA: TGCAGTGCTAGATTGACAGGGGTAGACTATGGCTACACCTTC
CDR3 protein: CSARLTGVDYGYTF

J gene: TRBJ2-7
clone size: -
V gene: TRBV6-2/TRBV6-3
D gene: -
CDR3 DNA: TGTGCCAGCAGTATCTCGACCTCAGGCTACGAGCAGTACTTC
CDR3 protein: CASSISTSGYEQYF

J gene: TRBJ2-7
clone size: -
V gene: TRBV28
D gene: -
CDR3 DNA: TGTGCCAGCAGTTTTCCAGGGGAAGGTATTGACGAGCAGTACTTC
CDR3 protein: CASSFPGEGIDEQYF

J gene: TRBJ1-2
clone size: few
V gene: TRBV10-3
D gene: -
CDR3 DNA: TGTGCCATCAGTGAGTCGATAGGGGATGGCTACACCTTC
CDR3 protein: CAISESIGDGYTF

J gene: TRBJ2-3
clone size: -
V gene: TRBV19
D gene: TRBD1
CDR3 DNA: TGTGCCAGTAGTATCCAGGGGGGCACAGATACGCAGTATTTT
CDR3 protein: CASSIQGGTDTQYF

J gene: TRBJ2-3
clone size: -
V gene: TRBV5-1
D gene: TRBD2
CDR3 DNA: TGCGCCAGCAGCTCCCTAGCGGGGGGGAAAGCAGATACGCAGTATTTT
CDR3 protein: CASSSLAGGKADTQYF

J gene: TRBJ1-2
clone size: few
V gene: TRBV5-1
D gene: -
CDR3 DNA: TGCGCCAGCAGCTTGGCCCAGGAGGATTTCCCCTATGGCTACACCTTC
CDR3 protein: CASSLAQEDFPYGYTF

J gene: TRBJ2-1
clone size: -
V gene: TRBV29-1
D gene: TRBD1
CDR3 DNA: TGCAGCAGCACACAGGGGGACAATGAGCAGTTCTTC
CDR3 protein: CSSTQGDNEQFF

J gene: TRBJ1-1
clone size: once
V gene: TRBV13
D gene: -
CDR3 DNA: TGTGCCAGCAGCTTAGAATGGACACTTGGGGGGAAAGCTTTCTTT
CDR3 protein: CASSLEWTLGGKAFF

J gene: TRBJ1-5
clone size: once
V gene: TRBV5-1
D gene: -
CDR3 DNA: TGCGCCAGCAGCTTGGGTTCAGGGTACAATCAGCCCCAGCATTTT
CDR3 protein: CASSLGSGYNQPQHF

J gene: TRBJ2-6
clone size: few
V gene: TRBV5-1
D gene: -
CDR3 DNA: TGCGCCAGCAGCGTCGACAGCACTGGGGCCAACGTCCTGACTTTC
CDR3 protein: CASSVDSTGANVLTF

J gene: TRBJ1-2
clone size: -
V gene: TRBV5-1
D gene: -
CDR3 DNA: TGCGCCAGCAGCCGACCGGAGCAATACGGCTACACCTTC
CDR3 protein: CASSRPEQYGYTF

J gene: TRBJ1-5
clone size: -
V gene: TRBV27
D gene: -
CDR3 DNA: TGTGCCAGCAGTTCTCTTCTCCTCAATCAGCCCCAGCATTTT
CDR3 protein: CASSSLLLNQPQHF

J gene: TRBJ1-2
clone size: few
V gene: TRBV2
D gene: TRBD1
CDR3 DNA: TGTGCCAGCAGGAGACAGGGTTTTGATGGCTACACCTTC
CDR3 protein: CASRRQGFDGYTF

J gene: TRBJ1-2
clone size: -
V gene: TRBV5-1
D gene: -
CDR3 DNA: TGCGCCAGCAGCTTGGACGGGGGCGCCTTAAACTATGGCTACACCTTC
CDR3 protein: CASSLDGGALNYGYTF

J gene: TRBJ2-7
clone size: few
V gene: TRBV4-2
D gene: -
CDR3 DNA: TGTGCCAGCAGCCAAGAAGGGGGGGCCGCCTACGAGCAGTACTTC
CDR3 protein: CASSQEGGAAYEQYF

J gene: TRBJ2-7
clone size: few
V gene: TRBV7-2
D gene: TRBD2
CDR3 DNA: TGTGCCAGCAGCTTAGTTAGCGGGGGGTATTTCGAGCAGTACTTC
CDR3 protein: CASSLVSGGYFEQYF

J gene: TRBJ2-4
clone size: -
V gene: TRBV7-2
D gene: TRBD1
CDR3 DNA: TGTGCCAGCAGCTTAGAGGCCCAGGGGGTGAGTGAGCAGTACTTC
CDR3 protein: CASSLEAQGVSEQYF

J gene: TRBJ2-7
clone size: few
V gene: TRBV7-2
D gene: -
CDR3 DNA: TGTGCCAGCAGCAGAGACCTATCCGACTACGAGCAGTACTTC
CDR3 protein: CASSRDLSDYEQYF

J gene: TRBJ1-2
clone size: -
V gene: TRBV5-1
D gene: -
CDR3 DNA: TGCGCCAGCAGCAGATCCGGGACCGCTTTTAACTATGGCTACACCTTC
CDR3 protein: CASSRSGTAFNYGYTF

J gene: TRBJ1-2
clone size: few
V gene: TRBV6-2/TRBV6-3
D gene: TRBD1
CDR3 DNA: TGTGCCAGCAGCATCCTTGGGACAGCCACCACCTTCTATGGCTACACCTTC
CDR3 protein: CASSILGTATTFYGYTF

J gene: TRBJ2-1
clone size: few
V gene: TRBV5-1
D gene: TRBD2
CDR3 DNA: TGCGCCAGCAGCTTGAAGGTTCGGAGCGGGGTGAGTGAGCAGTTCTTC
CDR3 protein: CASSLKVRSGVSEQFF

J gene: TRBJ2-4
clone size: -
V gene: TRBV7-2
D gene: TRBD1
CDR3 DNA: TGTGCCAGCAGCTGGGACAGCAAATTCTCCAAAAACATTCAGTACTTC
CDR3 protein: CASSWDSKFSKNIQYF

J gene: TRBJ2-7
clone size: -
V gene: TRBV4-2
D gene: -
CDR3 DNA: TGTGCCAGCAGCCAAGATGAAGCTAGCTCTCGATTAGTTGAGCAGTACTTC
CDR3 protein: CASSQDEASSRLVEQYF

J gene: TRBJ2-3
clone size: -
V gene: TRBV6-6
D gene: TRBD2
CDR3 DNA: TGTGCCAGCAGTTACAGGTTTGGGACTAGCGGCGCAGATACGCAGTATTTT
CDR3 protein: CASSYRFGTSGADTQYF

J gene: TRBJ2-5
clone size: -
V gene: TRBV6-6
D gene: -
CDR3 DNA: TGTGCCAGCAGTTACTCATTCTTCCAAGAGACCCAGTACTTC
CDR3 protein: CASSYSFFQETQYF

J gene: TRBJ1-1
clone size: few
V gene: TRBV6-2/TRBV6-3
D gene: -
CDR3 DNA: TGTGCCATTCGAGACAGGACTGAAGCTTTCTTT
CDR3 protein: CAIRDRTEAFF

J gene: TRBJ2-1
clone size: -
V gene: TRBV10-2
D gene: -
CDR3 DNA: TGCGCCAGCAGGGAAACTATGGGTAAGCAGTTCTTC
CDR3 protein: CASRETMGKQFF

J gene: TRBJ2-1
clone size: -
V gene: TRBV6-2/TRBV6-3
D gene: -
CDR3 DNA: TGTGCCAGCAGTTTTCCGTCACTAGCAAACCGGGGAGATGAGCAGTTCTTC
CDR3 protein: CASSFPSLANRGDEQFF

J gene: TRBJ2-1
clone size: -
V gene: TRBV6-6
D gene: -
CDR3 DNA: TGTGCCAGCAGTTACGGTGGGGAAATTGATGAGCAGTTCTTC
CDR3 protein: CASSYGGEIDEQFF

J gene: TRBJ2-3
clone size: few
V gene: TRBV28
D gene: TRBD2
CDR3 DNA: TGTGCCAGCAGTTTGCGGGGACTAGGCGCAGATACGCAGTATTTT
CDR3 protein: CASSLRGLGADTQYF

J gene: TRBJ2-3
clone size: -
V gene: TRBV7-2
D gene: -
CDR3 DNA: TGTGCCAGCAGCCGCTCAACGGCCGGGTTAGCGCAGTATTTT
CDR3 protein: CASSRSTAGLAQYF

J gene: TRBJ1-1
clone size: -
V gene: TRBV7-3
D gene: -
CDR3 DNA: TGTGCCAGCAGCTTACAGGGTTGGACTGAAGCTTTCTTT
CDR3 protein: CASSLQGWTEAFF

J gene: TRBJ1-2
clone size: -
V gene: TRBV12-2
D gene: -
CDR3 DNA: TGTGCAAGTCGCTCCCCGGACAGCGGGTCGCATTTAGATGGCTACACCTTC
CDR3 protein: CASRSPDSGSHLDGYTF